This T cell receptor beta chain is from a study of lung T cells in sarcoidosis with Löfgren's syndrome. Overall study: Löfgren's syndrome patients were the main repertoire analysis focus.

Study observations and caveats: TRBV2 was the preferred pairing partner of TRAV12-1, with similar CDR3s. Shared TRAV12-1 and TRBV2 CDR3 motifs across Löfgren's syndrome patients reportedly suggested public CD4+ TCRs.

Per the germline V gene, CDR1 is MDHEN and CDR2 is SYDVKM. The CDR3 spans 16 residues. V was pared by 1 base and J by 2 bases, with 11 bases between. This clonotype appeared many times. The antigen is undetermined. TCRdb fed the reads into MiXCR, producing one record per CDR3 protein. The data contain under 20,000 distinct CDR3 sequences, over 20% of them seen just once; the ten biggest clones take up around 0.77%. The sequencing sample was made of CD4+ T cells from bronchoalveolar lavage. The V gene is TRBV28, the J gene TRBJ1-4; D is unclear. The receptor comes from a human donor with sarcoidosis (Löfgren's syndrome or another form), or a control subject (not recorded which). The CDR3: CASSLSRRTTNEKLFF. The CDR3 DNA sequence: TGTGCCAGCAGTTTATCGAGGAGGACGACTAATGAAAAACTGTTTTTT.